This entry features one T cell receptor beta chain sequence. The sample is drawn from a study of cytomegalovirus exposure and HLA in healthy donors. The protocol was immunoSEQ multiplex PCR, while the TCRdb copy is restricted to in-frame clones and leaves out a portion. The sample yields 50,000 or so clones, roughly 94% seen once. CDR3 length: 16 amino acids. Looked up from germline, CDR1 is PRHDT and CDR2 is FYEKMQ (reference sequence). The J segment lost 6 bases and the V segment lost 5 bases, leaving 10 bases of the junction unmatched. The sample comprised PBMCs. The chain combines TRBV13 with TRBJ2-3; 11 positions agree with TRBD2. The source of this sequence is a man younger than 35 in good health and CMV-seronegative. The CDR3 region has the DNA TGTGCCAGCAGCATGGGACGGACTAGCGGGTCCGATACGCAGTATTTT. Translated, it gives CASSMGRTSGSDTQYF.